Included here is one T cell receptor beta chain sequence, with context. As yet, its antigen is unknown. The source of the sample is a study of response to subunit inactivated influenza vaccine. Study findings and constraints: Only a handful of new T cells, the authors suggested, are recruited with each seasonal influenza vaccination.

TCRdb re-derived calls from the RT-PCR reads in MiXCR, one entry per CDR3 protein. The sample has approximately 700,000 distinct CDR3 sequences, approximately 15% seen once; the top ten hold 5.5% to 7%. Germline CDR1 reads SGHRS; CDR2 reads YFSETQ. CDR3 length equals 14 residues. V shed 5 bases and J shed 0 bases, with 12 bases lying between them. The rearrangement uses TRBV5-1 and TRBJ2-7; D remains ambiguous. The sample in question was PBMCs from blood, obtained 14 to 15 days before vaccination. This sequence originates from a man aged 50-59 years who received an inactivated influenza vaccine. CDR3 coding DNA: TGCGCCAGCAGTCGACATCTAGACTCCTACGAGCAGTACTTC. Protein product: CASSRHLDSYEQYF.